This T cell receptor (beta chain) was sequenced in a study of blood T cell repertoires in COVID-19. TCRdb keeps only in-frame clones here, not all; method: immunoSEQ multiplex PCR. This sample carries 110,000 or so clones, approximately 85% of them seen once, and the ten largest clones take approximately 5%. The CDR3 has 17 amino acids. Trimming removed 8 bases from V and 0 bases from J, with 20 bases in between. Germline CDR1 is SEHNR and CDR2 is FQNEAQ (reference sequence). This TCR came from a woman aged 55 to 70 with COVID-19, enrolled during active disease. The chain employs TRBV7-9 and TRBJ1-5; the D gene is possibly TRBD1 (5 bases). The sample was peripheral blood. The DNA of the CDR3 is TGTGCCAGCGCTTGGGGAATAGCGGGGGGTAGCAATCAGCCCCAGCATTTT. Its protein product is CASAWGIAGGSNQPQHF.